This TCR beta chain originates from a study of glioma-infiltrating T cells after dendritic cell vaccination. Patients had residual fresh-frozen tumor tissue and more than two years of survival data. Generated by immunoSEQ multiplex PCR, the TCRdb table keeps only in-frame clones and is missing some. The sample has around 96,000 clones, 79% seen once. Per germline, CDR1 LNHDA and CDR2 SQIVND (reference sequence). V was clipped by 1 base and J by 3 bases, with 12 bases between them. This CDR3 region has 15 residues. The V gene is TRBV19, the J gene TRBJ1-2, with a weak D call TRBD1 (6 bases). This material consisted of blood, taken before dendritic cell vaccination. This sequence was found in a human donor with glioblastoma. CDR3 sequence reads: CASSIGTGTHYGYTF. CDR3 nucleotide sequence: TGTGCCAGTAGTATAGGAACAGGGACCCACTATGGCTACACCTTC.